The following is a TCR beta chain sequence with its context. This sample is part of a study of patients and donors after allogeneic stem cell transplantation. One entry per CDR3 protein, called by TCRdb with MiXCR from the RT-PCR reads. Here the sample spans about 960,000 distinct CDR3 sequences, about a sixth being singletons. The receptor's source is a human donor who was either an allogeneic HSCT recipient or a stem cell or donor lymphocyte infusion donor (not recorded which). It is not recorded whose cells these are; they may come from a transplant donor. Sample: blood, either unsorted or a sorted T cell fraction (not recorded which).

The CDR3 sequence is CASSFRPGDKGTYEQYF. CDR3 bases: TGTGCCAGCAGTTTCAGACCAGGGGATAAGGGCACCTACGAGCAGTACTTC. The rearrangement links TRBV12-3 or TRBV12-4 to TRBJ2-7; D may be TRBD1 (6 bases). This CDR3 region has 17 residues. V dropped 3 bases and J dropped 2 bases, with 20 bases sitting between them.